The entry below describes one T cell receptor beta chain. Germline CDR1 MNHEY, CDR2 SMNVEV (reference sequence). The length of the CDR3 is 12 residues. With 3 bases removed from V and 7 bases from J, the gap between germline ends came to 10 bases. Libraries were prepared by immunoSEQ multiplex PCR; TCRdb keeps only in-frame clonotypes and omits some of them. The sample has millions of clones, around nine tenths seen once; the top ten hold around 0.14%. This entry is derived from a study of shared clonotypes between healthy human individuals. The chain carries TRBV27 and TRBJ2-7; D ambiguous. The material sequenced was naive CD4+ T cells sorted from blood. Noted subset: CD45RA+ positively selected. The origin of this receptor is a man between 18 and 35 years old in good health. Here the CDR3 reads CASSFPASEQYF. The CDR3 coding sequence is TGTGCCAGCAGTTTCCCGGCTAGTGAGCAGTACTTC.